A single sample is the source of the 11 T cell receptor beta chains below, sequenced in a study of blood T cell repertoires in COVID-19. Profiled with immunoSEQ multiplex PCR; TCRdb holds only in-frame clones, not every one. The profile covers about 250,000 clones, with approximately 80% appearing a single time and 8.9% taken by the ten largest. Sequenced input: peripheral blood. The receptors stem from a man aged 80 or over with acute or convalescent COVID-19.

Only a few counts were recorded for this clone. The genes are TRBV21-1 and TRBJ1-6; the listed D gene, TRBD1, was not tested against the DNA. TRBV21-1 is noted as a pseudogene. The CDR3 is 14 amino acids. The CDR3 sequence is CASSRTGQGSPLHF. CDR3 DNA sequence: TGTGCCAGCAGCAGGACAGGGCAGGGTTCACCCCTCCACTTT.

The J gene is TRBJ1-5, the V gene TRBV18; TRBD1 matches 8 bases. CDR3 length: 16 amino acids. V shed 3 bases, J shed 6 bases, and the junction held 10 bases outside the gene matches. Germline assignment: CDR1 KGHSH and CDR2 LQKENI. CDR3 amino acids: CASSPPGQGGVQPQHF. CDR3 in DNA: TGTGCCAGCTCACCCCCCGGACAGGGAGGCGTTCAGCCCCAGCATTTT.

The chain carries TRBV6-5 and TRBJ2-7, with D possibly matching TRBD1 (5 bases). CDR1 and CDR2 from the germline V gene are MNHEY and SVGAGI. The CDR3 is made up of 14 amino acids. Deletions cut 2 bases from V and 0 bases from J, with 8 bases between. CDR3 in amino acids: CASSYDTGSYEQYF. In DNA, the CDR3 is TGTGCCAGCAGTTACGATACAGGCTCCTACGAGCAGTACTTC.

The chain uses TRBV24-1 and TRBJ2-7, with TRBD1 identical over 9 bases. The CDR3 runs 14 residues. Germline V gene data show CDR1 as KGHDR and CDR2 as SFDVKD. V trimming: 6 bases; J trimming: 6 bases; junction bases outside the gene matches: 8. In nucleotides, the CDR3 is TGTGCCACCAGTATAGGGGGACAGGGAGGCGAGCAGTACTTC. It translates to CATSIGGQGGEQYF.

This clone was seen once. The chain couples TRBV6-5 to TRBJ2-7, with D tentatively TRBD1 (6 bases). Germline CDR1 reads MNHEY; CDR2 reads SVGAGI. The CDR3 is made up of 14 amino acids. Between the trimmed V and J ends, which lost 6 bases and 0 bases, there was a span of 12 bases. The CDR3 region is CASSPGAISYEQYF. CDR3 coding DNA: TGTGCCAGCAGCCCAGGGGCTATCTCCTACGAGCAGTACTTC.

A few counts support this clone. V gene TRBV5-1 combines with J gene TRBJ2-7; D unresolved. Trimming cost V 0 bases and J 1 base, with 11 bases left between them. This CDR3 spans 15 amino acids. Germline lookup yields CDR1 SGHRS and CDR2 YFSETQ. CDR3 DNA sequence: TGCGCCAGCAGCTTGGCTCCAGGCCCATCCTACGAGCAGTACTTC. This gives the protein CASSLAPGPSYEQYF.

V is TRBV7-2 and J is TRBJ1-1; possibly TRBD1 for D (5 bases). V was clipped by 4 bases and J by 1 base, with 13 bases between them. The CDR3 covers 15 residues. The germline gives CDR1 SGHTA, CDR2 FQGNSA. The CDR3 DNA reads TGTGCCAGCAGCTCCCGCGCAAGGGGGAACACTGAAGCTTTCTTT. Protein sequence: CASSSRARGNTEAFF.

The rearrangement joins TRBV19 to TRBJ1-2, with D maybe TRBD1 (5 bases). This CDR3 has 14 amino acids. Germline loops: CDR1 LNHDA, CDR2 SQIVND (reference sequence). Trimming took 4 bases from V and 4 from J, leaving 13 bases between them. The CDR3 sequence: CASSKGRERYGYTF. Here the CDR3 DNA reads TGTGCCAGTAGTAAGGGGAGGGAACGCTATGGCTACACCTTC.

This chain uses TRBV5-5 with TRBJ2-2; TRBD1 agrees at 10 bases. This CDR3 is built from 15 residues. The trim removed 4 bases at V and 2 bases at J, leaving 2 bases unmatched. Germline CDR1 is SGHKS and CDR2 is YYEKEE (reference sequence). CDR3 coding DNA: TGTGCCAGCAGCCTGACAGGGGGCAACACCGGGGAGCTGTTTTTT. Translated: CASSLTGGNTGELFF.

The chain employs TRBV11-2 and TRBJ2-7; no clear D gene. The CDR3 consists of 13 residues. Germline assignment: CDR1 SGHAT and CDR2 FQNNGV. Trimming stripped 5 bases from V and 3 bases from J, with 11 bases between. CDR3 sequence reads: CASSLQRNYEQYF. As DNA, the CDR3 is TGTGCCAGCAGCCTCCAGCGAAACTACGAGCAGTACTTC.

The gene calls are TRBV27 and TRBJ1-1, with TRBD1 as a possible D gene (6 bases). The CDR3 covers 15 residues. Germline-derived CDR1 and CDR2 are MNHEY and SMNVEV (reference sequence). The V gene lost 9 bases and the J gene lost 3 bases, with 20 bases spanning the gap. The CDR3 protein is CASFSGGKGDTEAFF. The CDR3, as DNA: TGTGCCAGTTTTTCCGGTGGGAAGGGGGACACTGAAGCTTTCTTT.